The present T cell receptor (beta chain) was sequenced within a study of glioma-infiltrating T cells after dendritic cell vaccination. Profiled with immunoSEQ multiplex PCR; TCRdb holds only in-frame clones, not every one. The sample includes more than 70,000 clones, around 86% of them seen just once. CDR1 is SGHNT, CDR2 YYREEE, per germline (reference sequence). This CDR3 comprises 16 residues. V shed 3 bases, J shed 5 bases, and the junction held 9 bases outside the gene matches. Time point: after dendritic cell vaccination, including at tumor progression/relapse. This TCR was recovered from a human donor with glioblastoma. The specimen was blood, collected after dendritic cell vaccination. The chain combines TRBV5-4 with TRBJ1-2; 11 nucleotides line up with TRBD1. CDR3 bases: TGTGCCAGCAGCTCCGGACAGGGGGCGACCTTATATGGCTACACCTTC. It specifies CASSSGQGATLYGYTF.